These 12 T cell receptor beta chains share one sample of origin, sequenced in a study of CD8 T cells in ankylosing spondylitis. TCRdb called the 5' RACE reads again in MiXCR, with one record for every CDR3 protein. The data hold a few hundred thousand distinct CDR3 sequences, with about 10% observed a single time. The sequenced material came from blood, either unsorted or a sorted T cell fraction (not recorded which). These receptor sequences come from a male donor with ankylosing spondylitis or in good health (not recorded which).

Written as DNA, the CDR3 is TGTGCCAGCAGCCAAGAATATACAGATACGCAGTATTTT. Amino acid sequence: CASSQEYTDTQYF. The V call is TRBV14, the J call TRBJ2-3; D ambiguous. This CDR3 contains 13 residues. Germline V gene sequence: CDR1 SGHDN, CDR2 FVKESK. V was trimmed by 0 bases and J by 3 bases, leaving 4 bases between them.

The chain links TRBV24-1 to TRBJ2-3; 11 nucleotides match TRBD2. V shed 2 bases, J shed 1 base, and the junction held 19 bases outside the gene matches. This CDR3 is built from 22 residues. Germline CDR1 KGHDR, CDR2 SFDVKD. The CDR3: CATSDSDPLAGGSQGGTDTQYF. The DNA of the CDR3 is TGTGCCACCAGTGATTCCGACCCGCTAGCGGGGGGATCCCAGGGGGGCACAGATACGCAGTATTTT.

This clonotype was observed many times. The chain links TRBV20-1 to TRBJ2-6; D is unresolved. This CDR3 is 14 amino acids long. Germline V lookup: CDR1 DFQATT, CDR2 SNEGSKA (reference sequence). V dropped 1 base and J dropped 4 bases, with 8 bases sitting between them. The CDR3 sequence is CSARAPPGANVLTF. The CDR3, as DNA: TGCAGTGCTAGAGCCCCGCCCGGGGCCAACGTCCTGACTTTC.

The chain links TRBV7-3 to TRBJ2-3, with unresolved D. The CDR3 covers 15 residues. V was pared by 0 bases and J by 3 bases, with 10 bases between. The V gene's germline CDR1 is SGHTA and CDR2 FQGTGA. The CDR3 region is CASSLTYQSTDTQYF. The CDR3 coding sequence is TGTGCCAGCAGCTTAACCTACCAATCAACAGATACGCAGTATTTT.

Only a few counts were recorded for this clonotype. J is TRBJ1-5 and V is TRBV24-1; 7 positions match TRBD1. CDR3 length: 14 amino acids. The ends lost 3 bases at V and 7 bases at J; junction bases unmatched: 5. Looked up from germline, CDR1 is KGHDR and CDR2 is SFDVKD. CDR3 sequence reads: CATSDAGGRQPQHF. Here the CDR3 DNA reads TGTGCCACCAGTGATGCAGGGGGGCGGCAGCCCCAGCATTTT.

This chain joins TRBV7-2 and TRBJ2-7; TRBD1 is a possible D gene (5 bases). Trimming shortened V by 1 base and J by 5 bases, and 18 bases separated the two germline ends. The CDR3 length is 16 residues. The V gene's germline CDR1 is SGHTA and CDR2 FQGNSA. The CDR3 nucleotides read TGTGCCAGCAGCTTAGAGGTGGGCAGGGTTAGTGACGAGCAGTACTTC. Translating it yields CASSLEVGRVSDEQYF.

The chain couples TRBV11-2 to TRBJ2-5; D may be TRBD2 (6 bases). Trimming took 8 bases from V and 5 from J, leaving 15 bases between them. This CDR3 spans 13 amino acids. Germline lookup yields CDR1 SGHAT and CDR2 FQNNGV. The chain's CDR3 is CASLGDLRETQYF. CDR3 DNA sequence: TGTGCCAGCTTGGGGGACTTGCGCGAGACCCAGTACTTC.

At least ten counts were recorded for this clonotype. The V gene is TRBV7-9, the J gene TRBJ2-5; D uncertain. The CDR3 runs to 13 residues. Germline loops: CDR1 SEHNR, CDR2 FQNEAQ (reference sequence). V dropped 5 bases and J dropped 4 bases, with 11 bases sitting between them. The CDR3 DNA reads as TGTGCCAGCAGCCGACCCCATGGAGAGACCCAGTACTTC. Translation gives CASSRPHGETQYF.

This clonotype was detected ten times or more. The chain has TRBV7-3 and TRBJ1-1; D is possibly TRBD1 (6 bases). The CDR3 sequence is 15 residues long. With 3 bases removed from V and 1 base from J, the gap between germline ends came to 12 bases. Per germline, CDR1 SGHTA and CDR2 FQGTGA. The CDR3 here is CASSFAGTQNTEAFF. The CDR3 DNA follows: TGTGCCAGCAGCTTCGCCGGGACACAGAACACTGAAGCTTTCTTT.

This chain links TRBV7-2 with TRBJ1-5; D may be TRBD1 (5 bases). Germline V gene lookup returns CDR1 SGHTA and CDR2 FQGNSA. Trimming removed 5 bases from V and 9 bases from J, with 17 bases in between. This CDR3 comprises 14 residues. CDR3 in amino acids: CASSQRDLNTPQHF. CDR3 nucleotides: TGTGCCAGCAGCCAACGGGACCTTAATACGCCCCAGCATTTT.

In the case of this clonotype: This may arise from a read error, as a much more abundant clone is one base away. The conserved phenylalanine or tryptophan is not found at the CDR3 terminus, so this likely reflects a read error. The chain couples TRBV12-3 or TRBV12-4 to TRBJ2-4, with D tentatively TRBD1 (5 bases). V was trimmed by 6 bases and J by 5 bases, leaving 17 bases between them. The CDR3 runs to 15 residues. The CDR3 coding sequence is TGTGCCAGCAGCTCTACCGGACAAGCTCAAAACATTCAGTACCTC. Its translation is CASSSTGQAQNIQYL.

This clonotype was observed at least ten times. The chain joins TRBV6-1 to TRBJ1-2, with 8 bases aligning to TRBD1. Germline CDR1 is MNHNS and CDR2 is SASEGT. The V gene end was trimmed by 6 bases and the J gene end by 2 bases; junction bases not matched to a gene: 8. CDR3 length equals 15 residues. The CDR3: CASSRLDRVNYGYTF. The CDR3 region has the DNA TGTGCCAGCAGCCGCTTGGACAGGGTAAACTATGGCTACACCTTC.